These 22 T cell receptor beta chains came from one sample sequenced in a study of OX40 agonist ivuxolimab in advanced cancers. Repertoires were generated with immunoSEQ multiplex PCR, while TCRdb's copy carries only in-frame clones and drops some. This table has 57,000 or so clones, 75% to 90% appearing once. The sample consisted of CD4+ or CD8+ T cells sorted from blood, taken in a trial of the OX40 agonist ivuxolimab. These receptors were obtained from an adult with an advanced solid tumor such as melanoma, head and neck, liver or kidney cancer.

This rearrangement joins TRBV5-1 to TRBJ2-1; D is possibly TRBD2 (6 bases). Per the germline V gene, CDR1 is SGHRS and CDR2 is YFSETQ. The V end was cut by 2 bases, the J end by 0 bases, with 9 bases between. This CDR3 is 15 amino acids long. The CDR3 is CASSFLADSYNEQFF. The CDR3, as DNA: TGCGCCAGCAGCTTCTTAGCGGACTCCTACAATGAGCAGTTCTTC.

The V call is TRBV28, the J call TRBJ1-2, with TRBD1 matching 7 bases. Losses at the gene ends were 7 bases for V and 8 bases for J; bases not matched to a gene: 10. CDR1 and CDR2 from the germline V gene are MDHEN and SYDVKM. The CDR3 runs 13 residues. The CDR3: CASKLGQEEGYTF. The CDR3 region has the DNA TGTGCCAGCAAGCTTGGACAGGAGGAAGGCTACACCTTC.

V and J are TRBV10-1 and TRBJ1-4, with a tentative D call TRBD1 (5 bases). Germline-derived CDR1 and CDR2 are WNHNN and SYGVQD (reference sequence). The V gene lost 10 bases and the J gene lost 0 bases, with 15 bases spanning the gap. The CDR3 spans 15 residues. CDR3 in amino acids: CATPGETTTNEKLFF. The CDR3 DNA reads as TGCGCCACCCCGGGGGAAACGACAACTAATGAAAAACTGTTTTTT.

V and J are TRBV5-4 and TRBJ2-5; D unresolved. The CDR3 runs to 14 residues. Trimming left V 0 bases short and J 3 bases short, with 9 bases between. The germline CDR1 and CDR2 sequences are SGHNT and YYREEE (reference sequence). The CDR3 is CASSLEIRKETQYF. In DNA, the CDR3 is TGTGCCAGCAGCTTGGAGATCAGGAAAGAGACCCAGTACTTC.

V and J are TRBV5-1 and TRBJ2-5; 12 nucleotides align to TRBD2. The J call could be wrong; TRBJ2-7 is a better fit for the DNA end. The CDR3 runs 17 residues. Germline V gene lookup returns CDR1 SGHRS and CDR2 YFSETQ. The DNA of the CDR3 is TGCGCCAGCAGCTGGGACCCTTCTAGCGGGGGGGCTGGCGAGCAGTACTTC. This sequence encodes CASSWDPSSGGAGEQYF.

The chain uses TRBV6-6 and TRBJ1-6; D call uncertain. The CDR3 contains 14 residues. Looked up from germline, CDR1 is MNHNY and CDR2 is SVGAGI (reference sequence). The V gene lost 3 bases and the J gene lost 10 bases, with 13 bases spanning the gap. In DNA, the CDR3 is TGTGCCAGCAGTTATTCGATCCCCGAATCACCCCTCCACTTT. It yields the protein CASSYSIPESPLHF.

CDR3 in DNA: TGTGCCAGCAGTTACTCAGGTCGGACTAATGAAAAACTGTTTTTT. Protein sequence: CASSYSGRTNEKLFF. The chain links TRBV6-5 to TRBJ1-4, with D unclear. V lost 0 bases, J lost 2 bases, and 7 bases lay in between. This CDR3 is 15 amino acids long. From germline, CDR1 is MNHEY and CDR2 SVGAGI.

The chain has TRBV30 and TRBJ2-6; D not resolved. Germline V CDR1 and CDR2: GTSNPN, SVGIG (reference sequence). V was trimmed by 0 bases and J by 1 base, leaving 13 bases between them. This CDR3 spans 17 amino acids. For the CDR3, the DNA is TGTGCCTGGAGTGTCTACCCCTCTCCGTCTGGGGCCAACGTCCTGACTTTC. This encodes CAWSVYPSPSGANVLTF.

The V gene is TRBV5-1, the J gene TRBJ1-4; 8 bases map to TRBD1. This CDR3 comprises 14 residues. J lost 8 bases, V lost 1 base, and 4 bases had no gene match. Germline lookup yields CDR1 SGHRS and CDR2 YFSETQ. The CDR3 sequence is CASSLSGGAEKLFF. The DNA of the CDR3 is TGCGCCAGCAGCTTGTCAGGGGGCGCGGAAAAACTGTTTTTT. Drawing the rest from reference TRBV5-1 and TRBJ1-4, the complete variable domain is KAGVTQTPRYLIKTRGQQVTLSCSPISGHRSVSWYQQTPGQGLQFLFEYFSETQRNKGNFPGRFSGRQFSNSRSEMNVSTLELGDSALYLCASSLSGGAEKLFFGSGTQLSVL.

The chain is built from TRBV27 and TRBJ2-7, with TRBD2 as a possible D gene (6 bases). The CDR3 contains 11 residues. V lost 5 bases, J lost 7 bases, and 9 bases lay in between. CDR1 is MNHEY and CDR2 is SMNVEV in the germline V gene (reference sequence). The CDR3 sequence: CASSTRGEQYF. In nucleotides, the CDR3 is TGTGCCAGCAGTACCCGGGGGGAGCAGTACTTC.

The V and J genes are TRBV11-2 and TRBJ2-3; TRBD1 matches at 8 bases. CDR1 SGHAT and CDR2 FQNNGV come from the germline V gene. Trimming cost V 1 base and J 2 bases; bases outside gene matches: 5. The CDR3 consists of 16 residues. CDR3: CASSLGTGIATDTQYF. In nucleotides, the CDR3 is TGTGCCAGCAGCTTAGGGACAGGGATAGCCACAGATACGCAGTATTTT.

V and J are TRBV15 and TRBJ1-1, with D uncertain. Germline-derived CDR1 and CDR2 are LNHNV and YYDKDF (reference sequence). Trimming cost V 0 bases and J 3 bases, with 14 bases left between them. CDR3 length equals 16 residues. The CDR3: CATSRDMQTTDTEAFF. CDR3 DNA sequence: TGTGCCACCAGCAGAGATATGCAGACAACTGACACTGAAGCTTTCTTT.

The chain uses TRBV18 and TRBJ1-4, with 7 bases lining up with TRBD1. The V gene end was trimmed by 4 bases and the J gene end by 7 bases; junction bases not matched to a gene: 18. Germline V lookup: CDR1 KGHSH, CDR2 LQKENI. The CDR3 is 18 amino acids. As DNA, the CDR3 is TGTGCCAGCTCACAGGTCCAAGCACAACAGGGGCGGGGTGAAAAACTGTTTTTT. Amino acids: CASSQVQAQQGRGEKLFF.

The rearrangement joins TRBV6-5 to TRBJ2-7, with D tentatively TRBD1 (7 bases). V lost 2 bases and J lost 0, with 14 bases in between. The germline gives CDR1 MNHEY, CDR2 SVGAGI. CDR3 length: 16 amino acids. CDR3 sequence (DNA): TGTGCCAGCAGTTACCAGGGGGGTTCAACCTCCTACGAGCAGTACTTC. It yields the protein CASSYQGGSTSYEQYF.

The V gene is TRBV6-4, the J gene TRBJ2-1, with a tentative D call TRBD2 (6 bases). Germline assignment: CDR1 MRHNA and CDR2 SNTAGT. The ends were cut back, 3 bases at V and 0 bases at J, with 9 bases in the middle. The CDR3 is 15 residues long. CDR3 in DNA: TGTGCCAGCAGTGAGTATAGCGGCTCCTACAATGAGCAGTTCTTC. Its translation: CASSEYSGSYNEQFF.

The chain uses TRBV27 and TRBJ1-1; no definite D call. The length of the CDR3 is 14 residues. The V gene's germline CDR1 is MNHEY and CDR2 SMNVEV (reference sequence). V was trimmed by 5 bases and J by 3 bases, leaving 13 bases between them. CDR3 DNA sequence: TGTGCCAGCAGTCAAGGATGGGCGGACACTGAAGCTTTCTTT. It specifies CASSQGWADTEAFF.

The rearrangement links TRBV10-3 to TRBJ1-4; no reliable D call. Trimming stripped 5 bases from V and 0 bases from J, with 10 bases between. Germline CDR1 ENHRY, CDR2 SYGVKD. The CDR3 extends over 15 amino acids. The CDR3 sequence is CAISTGQATNEKLFF. In DNA, the CDR3 is TGTGCCATCAGTACCGGTCAGGCAACTAATGAAAAACTGTTTTTT.

The chain employs TRBV28 and TRBJ1-5, with D unclear. The CDR3 covers 14 residues. Looked up from germline, CDR1 is MDHEN and CDR2 is SYDVKM. The V end was cut by 6 bases, the J end by 1 base, with 10 bases between. The CDR3: CASSIPLSNQPQHF. CDR3 DNA: TGTGCCAGCAGCATCCCCCTAAGCAATCAGCCCCAGCATTTT.

This clone was counted only a few times. The rearrangement uses TRBV11-3 and TRBJ2-3; 9 bases map to TRBD2. This CDR3 region has 15 residues. Per germline, CDR1 SGHNT and CDR2 YENEEA. Germline trimming cut 1 base from V and 5 bases from J; bases unmatched to any gene: 4. The CDR3 DNA reads TGTGCCAGCAGCTTAGGCGGGGGGGAAGGAGATACGCAGTATTTT. As protein: CASSLGGGEGDTQYF.

This clone has a handful of counts. The rearrangement joins TRBV6-5 to TRBJ2-1, with D perhaps matching TRBD2 (6 bases). Looked up from germline, CDR1 is MNHEY and CDR2 is SVGAGI. The length of the CDR3 is 16 residues. The V gene lost 4 bases and the J gene lost 8 bases, with 21 bases spanning the gap. CDR3 residues: CASSSYGVEGGDEQFF. CDR3 DNA sequence: TGTGCCAGCAGTTCCTACGGGGTTGAGGGAGGAGATGAGCAGTTCTTC.

V and J are TRBV19 and TRBJ2-5; possible D gene TRBD1, 6 bases. Germline V gene lookup returns CDR1 LNHDA and CDR2 SQIVND (reference sequence). The CDR3 contains 18 residues. V was shortened by 1 base and J by 0 bases, with 18 bases between the two germline ends. The chain's CDR3 is CASSIVAPFTGYQETQYF. In DNA, the CDR3 is TGTGCCAGTAGTATAGTAGCCCCCTTCACAGGGTACCAAGAGACCCAGTACTTC.

The rearrangement joins TRBV30 to TRBJ2-7; 9 nucleotides line up with TRBD1. The CDR3 has 16 amino acids. Germline V lookup: CDR1 GTSNPN, CDR2 SVGIG (reference sequence). V dropped 1 base and J dropped 1; count of bases not matched to a gene: 8. The CDR3 bases are TGTGCCTGGAGTGCTACCGGGACAGGGCTTTCCTACGAGCAGTACTTC. Translation: CAWSATGTGLSYEQYF.